What follows describes a single T cell receptor beta chain. The clone's antigen remains unknown. No clone much larger than this one lies a single base away; base qualities are absent. CDR1 SGHVS and CDR2 FNYEAQ are derived from the germline V gene. Trimming takes 3 bases from V and 0 bases from J, and the germline ends sit 9 bases apart. The CDR3 starts with the cysteine, ends with the phenylalanine, and has 15 residues. Of all the DNA, just the CDR3 is kept, 45 bases in frame from base 1. The entry originates in a study of T cell repertoires in cytomegalovirus infection (dated by TCRdb to about 2019). Background for the entire study: The peptide stimulations were aimed at well-studied HLA-B-restricted epitopes as well as recently identified HLA-C-restricted CMV epitopes, whose presentation resists viral immunomodulation. The HLA type of each donor mattered for the analysis, because public TCR beta signatures pointed to carriage of CMV infection along with the matching HLA type.

Summary of the overall study and its limitations: The ex vivo response was dominated by HLA-C-restricted CMV-specific TCR beta clonotypes, which also provided the single most frequent clonotype in two of eight donors. In both this cohort and an independent cohort of several hundred donors, the cumulative frequency of public TCR beta family members distinguished carriers of CMV infection plus the relevant HLA type.

The instrument was an Illumina HiSeq 1500. TCRdb reprocessing: public reads trimmed at Q25 with fastp, clones called with MiXCR, in-frame beta chains kept. Here each entry gathers all rows of one CDR3 protein and keeps the most common genes and DNA. The sample table contains 700,000 to 950,000 distinct CDR3 sequences; only one count was recorded for approximately 32% of them. Over 10% of the sample is held by the ten biggest clonotypes. In the paper's terms, the treatment or condition label means: in vitro stimulation with specific CMV peptide epitopes to enrich CMV-specific T cells. This receptor was obtained from a human donor in good health (CMV status not recorded). Some clones in this sample may be carry-over from other donors' samples. The input for sequencing was cultured CD8+ T cells from PBMCs, taken from culture after CMV antigen stimulation. The chain uses TRBV7-6 and TRBJ2-1; no confident D gene assignment can be made. The bases read TGTGCCAGCAGCTTCAAGCCCAGCTCCTACAATGAGCAGTTCTTC. It translates to CASSFKPSSYNEQFF.